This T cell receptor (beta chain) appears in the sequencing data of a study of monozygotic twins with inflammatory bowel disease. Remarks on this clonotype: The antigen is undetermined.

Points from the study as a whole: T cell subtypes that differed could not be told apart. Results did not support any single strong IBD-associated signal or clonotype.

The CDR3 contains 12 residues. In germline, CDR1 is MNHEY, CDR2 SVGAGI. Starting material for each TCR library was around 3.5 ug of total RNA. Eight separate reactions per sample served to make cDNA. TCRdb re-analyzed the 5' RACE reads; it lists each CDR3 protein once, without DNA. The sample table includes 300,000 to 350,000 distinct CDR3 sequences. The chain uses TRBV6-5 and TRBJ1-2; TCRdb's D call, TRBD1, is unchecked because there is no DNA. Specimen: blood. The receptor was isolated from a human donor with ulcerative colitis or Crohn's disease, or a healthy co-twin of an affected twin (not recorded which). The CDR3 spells CASSSRDSGYTF.